The text below deals with one T cell receptor (beta chain). Its antigen remains unidentified. These data belong to a study of Ad26.COV2.S vaccination and SARS-CoV-2 variants. Notes on the study in general: While placebo recipients had lower spike-specific TCR breadth, vaccine recipients had more. Substantial response breadth was reportedly seen for spike-specific CD8+ and CD4+ T cells after vaccination. Analytic work on TCR breadth and depth might have understated the full extent of total T cell responses.

The treatment denotes: some 20 received Ad26.COV2.S at low or high dose, single or two shots; roughly five received placebo; per-sample allocation not given. Repertoires come from day 63 after the first vaccine or placebo injection. Cohort 1b enrolled adults aged 18-55 years in Boston. The CDR3 is 15 amino acids. Trimming took 0 bases from V and 2 from J; bases not matched to a gene: 4. CDR1 and CDR2 (germline): MGHRA, YSYEKL. Some clones are missing from TCRdb's copy, which holds only in-frame ones; the method was immunoSEQ multiplex PCR. The sample carries 440,000 or so clones, over 80% recorded once.

The J gene is TRBJ2-7, the V gene TRBV4-1; 7 bases map to TRBD2. This material consisted of peripheral blood, taken in a trial of Ad26.COV2.S vaccine versus placebo. The clonotype was recovered from a person aged 18-65 years who received the Ad26.COV2.S COVID-19 vaccine or a placebo. This CDR3 reads CASSQESGRAYEQYF. The CDR3 DNA reads as TGCGCCAGCAGCCAAGAATCAGGGAGGGCCTACGAGCAGTACTTC.